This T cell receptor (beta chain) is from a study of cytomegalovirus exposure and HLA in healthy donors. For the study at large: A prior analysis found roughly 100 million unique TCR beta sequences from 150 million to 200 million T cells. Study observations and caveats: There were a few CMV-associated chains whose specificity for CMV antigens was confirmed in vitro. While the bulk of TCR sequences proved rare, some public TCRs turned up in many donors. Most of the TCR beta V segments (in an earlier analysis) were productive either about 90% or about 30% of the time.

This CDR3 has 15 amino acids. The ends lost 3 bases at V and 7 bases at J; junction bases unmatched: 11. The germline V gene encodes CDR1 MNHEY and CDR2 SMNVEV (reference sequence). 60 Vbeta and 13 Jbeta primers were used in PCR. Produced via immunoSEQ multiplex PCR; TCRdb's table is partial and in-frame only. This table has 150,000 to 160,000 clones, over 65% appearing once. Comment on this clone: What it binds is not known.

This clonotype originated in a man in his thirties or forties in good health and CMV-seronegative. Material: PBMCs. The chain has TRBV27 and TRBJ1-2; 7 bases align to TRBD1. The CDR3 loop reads CASSFEGAGFGGYTF. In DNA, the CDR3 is TGTGCCAGCAGTTTTGAGGGGGCTGGCTTTGGTGGCTACACCTTC.